The 11 T cell receptor beta chains reported below all come from one sample, sequenced in a study of blood T cells in healthy people across ages. For the second PCR, which ran for roughly 6 to 11 cycles, a sample-barcoded 5' primer and a J-beta primer mix were used. TCRdb redid the calling of the 5' RACE reads with MiXCR, one entry per CDR3 protein. The sample consists of about 1.5 million distinct CDR3 sequences, roughly 43% of them appearing once. The sample comprised blood. Source of these receptors: a woman under 30 in good health.

This chain connects TRBV25-1 to TRBJ2-1, with TRBD1 identical over 9 bases. V gave up 2 bases and J gave up 6 bases; unmatched junction bases: 8. Per germline, CDR1 MGHDK and CDR2 SYGVNS. This CDR3 is 16 amino acids long. Here the CDR3 DNA reads TGTGCCAGCAGTGAAATACGGGACAGGGCCTTCAATGAGCAGTTCTTC. This sequence encodes CASSEIRDRAFNEQFF.

A few counts support this clonotype. The chain employs TRBV10-3 and TRBJ1-2; no firm D call. V dropped 3 bases and J dropped 2 bases, with 13 bases sitting between them. CDR3 length equals 15 residues. Germline V gives CDR1 ENHRY, CDR2 SYGVKD. CDR3 in DNA: TGTGCCATCAGTGATTCGGCCAGCGTGAACTATGGCTACACCTTC. It specifies CAISDSASVNYGYTF.

This clonotype has a handful of counts. V usage is TRBV5-5 and J usage is TRBJ2-3; the D gene could be TRBD1 or TRBD2 (5 bases each). The length of the CDR3 is 16 residues. Trimming pared 4 bases from V and 1 base from J, leaving 16 bases between. In germline, CDR1 is SGHKS, CDR2 YYEKEE (reference sequence). The CDR3 sequence is CASSQGTYGGTDTQYF. DNA of the CDR3: TGTGCCAGCAGCCAAGGGACCTACGGGGGCACAGATACGCAGTATTTT.

In this sample, this clonotype turned up many times. The CDR3 protein is CASSYLAGGFNEQFF. The DNA for the CDR3 is TGTGCCAGCAGTTACCTAGCGGGGGGGTTTAATGAGCAGTTCTTC. The chain combines TRBV6-5 with TRBJ2-1; 12 nucleotides match TRBD2. The CDR3 loop spans 15 amino acids. The junction had 3 bases not matched to a gene; V was cut back by 2 bases and J by 7 bases. Germline lookup yields CDR1 MNHEY and CDR2 SVGAGI.

As for this clonotype: A read error may be the cause here, since a much bigger clone is one base away. The chain carries TRBV4-2 and TRBJ2-1; D gene unclear. This CDR3 has 15 residues. Germline lookup yields CDR1 LGHNA and CDR2 YNFKEQ. The V gene lost 0 bases and the J gene lost 4 bases, with 10 bases spanning the gap. The DNA of the CDR3 is TGTGCCAGCAGCCAAGATTTCGGCAGTTACAATGAGCAGTTCTTC. Translation: CASSQDFGSYNEQFF.

This clonotype was counted a single time. This chain uses TRBV29-1 with TRBJ2-3; D remains ambiguous. Germline V lookup: CDR1 SQVTM, CDR2 ANQGSEA. The CDR3 length is 13 residues. V gave up 4 bases and J gave up 0 bases, with 8 bases separating them. The CDR3 reads CSVVSASTDTQYF. The CDR3 DNA follows: TGCAGCGTTGTGTCGGCTAGCACAGATACGCAGTATTTT.

The chain carries TRBV7-2 and TRBJ1-2, with D unresolved. CDR3 length: 12 residues. CDR1 and CDR2 from the germline V gene are SGHTA and FQGNSA. Deletions cut 2 bases from V and 10 bases from J, with 11 bases between. CDR3 DNA: TGTGCCAGCAGCTTACACATCTGGGACTACACCTTC. Translated, it gives CASSLHIWDYTF.

The chain links TRBV20-1 to TRBJ1-5; 11 bases align to TRBD1. The CDR3 totals 19 residues. The germline gives CDR1 DFQATT, CDR2 SNEGSKA (reference sequence). V was pared by 6 bases and J by 0 bases, with 16 bases of the junction left unmatched. CDR3 DNA sequence: TGCAGTGCGAGGCCGGACAGGGGGCAAAATAGGGTTAGCAATCAGCCCCAGCATTTT. This encodes CSARPDRGQNRVSNQPQHF.

The rearrangement links TRBV5-1 to TRBJ2-3, with D possibly TRBD1 on 5 matching bases. The CDR3 is 14 amino acids. V lost 3 bases, J lost 2 bases, and 10 bases lay in between. Germline CDR1 reads SGHRS; CDR2 reads YFSETQ. CDR3 in amino acids: CASSYEQATDTQYF. CDR3 coding DNA: TGCGCCAGCAGCTATGAACAGGCCACAGATACGCAGTATTTT. Supplemented by reference TRBV5-1 and TRBJ2-3, the full variable domain reads KAGVTQTPRYLIKTRGQQVTLSCSPISGHRSVSWYQQTPGQGLQFLFEYFSETQRNKGNFPGRFSGRQFSNSRSEMNVSTLELGDSALYLCASSYEQATDTQYFGPGTRLTVL.

This sequence joins TRBV12-3 or TRBV12-4 and TRBJ1-4; perhaps TRBD1 as D (6 bases). CDR3 length equals 14 residues. Trimming pared 6 bases from V and 0 bases from J, leaving 8 bases between. The CDR3 reads CASRRQATNEKLFF. In nucleotides, the CDR3 is TGTGCCAGCAGGAGACAGGCAACTAATGAAAAACTGTTTTTT.

J is TRBJ2-3 and V is TRBV27; D is possibly TRBD1 (6 bases). V was shortened by 2 bases and J by 3 bases, with 9 bases between the two germline ends. The CDR3 spans 14 residues. Germline CDR1 MNHEY, CDR2 SMNVEV (reference sequence). Written as DNA, the CDR3 is TGTGCCAGCAGTTTACAGGGGCAGACAGATACGCAGTATTTT. It specifies CASSLQGQTDTQYF.